This record looks at one TCR beta chain sequence and its context. Other nucleotide sequences in the sample specify the same CDR3. Using immunoSEQ multiplex PCR, the repertoire was profiled, and TCRdb retains in-frame clones only, with some absent. The sample lists hundreds of thousands of clones, about 86% seen once, with more than 1.2% in the top ten. The data were taken from a study of blood T cell repertoires in COVID-19. The V end lost 5 bases, the J end lost 0 bases, and 9 bases lay between the germline ends. Per germline, CDR1 LNHDA and CDR2 SQIVND (reference sequence). The CDR3 runs to 14 residues.

The specimen was peripheral blood. The chain is built from TRBV19 and TRBJ2-3; D is undetermined. The TCR was taken from a man older than 75 with acute or convalescent COVID-19. This CDR3 reads CASSFSGSTDTQYF. The CDR3 coding sequence is TGTGCCAGTAGTTTCTCCGGGAGCACAGATACGCAGTATTTT.